This T cell receptor beta chain was recorded in a study of cytomegalovirus exposure and HLA in healthy donors. Use of 60 Vbeta and 13 Jbeta primers characterized the PCR. Generated by immunoSEQ multiplex PCR, the TCRdb table keeps only in-frame clones and is missing some. The sample has about 39,000 clones. Study-wide findings and caveats: CMV serostatus alone was available as immune exposure information.

Of note for this clone: Its specificity is not known.

The CDR3 consists of 13 residues. CDR1 is SGHVS and CDR2 is FQNEAQ in the germline V gene. Trimming removed 4 bases from V and 10 bases from J, with 16 bases in between. The sequence was obtained from a male donor in good health and CMV-seronegative. This rearrangement joins TRBV7-8 to TRBJ1-1; D gene unclear. Sequencing was performed on PBMCs. The CDR3 sequence: CASSSGMLRRAFF. DNA of the CDR3: TGTGCCAGCAGCTCGGGGATGTTGCGACGAGCTTTCTTT.